This note documents a single T cell receptor (beta chain) sequence. The data derive from a study of blood T cell repertoires in COVID-19. Across the whole study: The United States, Italy and Spain supplied acute and convalescent COVID-19 samples. From T cells, B-cell-depleted T cells, or PBMCs came the material, which was cDNA or gDNA.

In the original processing: Amplification from reference gene primers served as the basis for estimated nucleated cell counts. Some clones are missing from TCRdb's copy, which holds only in-frame ones; the method was immunoSEQ multiplex PCR. The D gene and trimming were derived from the DNA, and the V and J assignments and clone size from that table. The sample shows some 260,000 clones, around nine tenths of them seen only once. Looked up from germline, CDR1 is SGHTA and CDR2 is FQGNSA. The CDR3 loop spans 16 amino acids. The J segment lost 8 bases and the V segment lost 6 bases, leaving 13 bases of the junction unmatched.

Specimen: peripheral blood. The chain joins TRBV7-2 to TRBJ1-4; 9 bases align to TRBD1. This TCR was sampled from a man younger than 30 with active or convalescent COVID-19. The CDR3 region is CASSSNRQGDREKLFF. CDR3 in DNA: TGTGCCAGCAGTTCAAACCGACAGGGGGATAGGGAAAAACTGTTTTTT. The complete variable domain, with remaining parts taken from reference TRBV7-2 and TRBJ1-4, reads GAGVSQSPSNKVTEKGKDVELRCDPISGHTALYWYRQSLGQGLEFLIYFQGNSAPDKSGLPSDRFSAERTGGSVSTLTIQRTQQEDSAVYLCASSSNRQGDREKLFFGSGTQLSVL.